This T cell receptor beta chain emerged from a study of OX40 agonist ivuxolimab in advanced cancers. This CDR3 has 15 residues. V dropped 6 bases and J dropped 1 base, with 15 bases sitting between them. Germline-derived CDR1 and CDR2 are SGHNT and YYREEE (reference sequence). Notes on this clone: Its matching antigen is unknown.

Using immunoSEQ multiplex PCR, the repertoire was profiled, and TCRdb retains in-frame clones only, with some absent. The data hold some 35,000 clones, with over 60% observed a single time. Study outcomes and limitations: Among T cells, CD8+ cells averaged more expanded clones than CD4+ cells. Dose levels from 0.1 to 3.0 mg/kg saw CD4+ and CD8+ blood T cells expand clonally by week 6. Some of the lowest clonal expansion was seen in partial responders at 0.1-3.0 mg/kg.

Peripheral blood came from all dose cohorts at three timepoints. This clonotype was sampled from an adult with an advanced solid tumor such as melanoma, head and neck, liver or kidney cancer. Material: CD4+ or CD8+ T cells sorted from blood, obtained in a trial of the OX40 agonist ivuxolimab. The chain combines TRBV5-4 with TRBJ2-3; D remains unclear. The CDR3 sequence: CASTPDGSRTDTQYF. For the CDR3, the DNA is TGTGCCAGCACCCCAGACGGGTCTCGCACAGATACGCAGTATTTT.